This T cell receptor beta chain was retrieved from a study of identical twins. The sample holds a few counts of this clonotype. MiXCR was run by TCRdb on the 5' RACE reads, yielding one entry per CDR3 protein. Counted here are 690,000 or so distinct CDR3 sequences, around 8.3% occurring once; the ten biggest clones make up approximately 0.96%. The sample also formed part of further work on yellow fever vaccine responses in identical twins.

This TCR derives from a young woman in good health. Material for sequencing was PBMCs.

DNA of the CDR3: TGCGCCAGCAGCCAAGCCCCCCGGACTAGCGGCTACGAGCAGTACTTC. This gives the protein CASSQAPRTSGYEQYF. V is TRBV4-3 and J is TRBJ2-7, with 10 bases fitting TRBD2. The germline V gene encodes CDR1 LGHNA and CDR2 YSLEER. The CDR3 is 16 amino acids. Losses at the gene ends were 1 base for V and 3 bases for J; bases not matched to a gene: 6.